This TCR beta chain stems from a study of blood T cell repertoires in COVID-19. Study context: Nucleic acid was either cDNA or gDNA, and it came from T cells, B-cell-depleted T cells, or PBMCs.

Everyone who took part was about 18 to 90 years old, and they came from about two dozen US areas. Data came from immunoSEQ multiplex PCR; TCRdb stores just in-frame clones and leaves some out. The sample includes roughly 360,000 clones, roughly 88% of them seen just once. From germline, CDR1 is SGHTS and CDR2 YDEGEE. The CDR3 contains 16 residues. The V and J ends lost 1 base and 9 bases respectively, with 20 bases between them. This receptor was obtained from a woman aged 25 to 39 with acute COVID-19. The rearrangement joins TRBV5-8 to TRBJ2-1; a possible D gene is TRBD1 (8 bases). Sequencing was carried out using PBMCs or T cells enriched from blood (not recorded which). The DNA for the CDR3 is TGTGCCAGCAGCTTGAGAACCAGGACAGGGAGGGTTGAGCAGTTCTTC. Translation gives CASSLRTRTGRVEQFF.